The 2 T cell receptor beta chains listed next were all sequenced from one sample in a study of T cell responses to AZD1222 COVID-19 vaccine. Clones were sequenced by immunoSEQ multiplex PCR, and TCRdb holds only the in-frame ones, with some missing. Among roughly 140,000 clones listed, 88% were seen once. Sequenced here: peripheral blood, sampled on day 0 of AZD1222 vaccination. Every receptor here comes from an adult in good health.

The gene calls are TRBV3-1 (or the pseudogene TRBV3-2) and TRBJ1-1; tentative D call: TRBD1 (5 bases). V was clipped by 3 bases and J by 4 bases, with 12 bases between them. This CDR3 has 14 residues. Germline CDR1 reads LGHDT; CDR2 reads YNNKEL (reference sequence). As DNA, the CDR3 is TGTGCCAGCAGCCACTGGGGACCGTCCACTGAAGCTTTCTTT. This gives the protein CASSHWGPSTEAFF.

In its sample, this clone was seen a few times. The chain couples TRBV6-5 to TRBJ1-2; 7 bases align to TRBD1. The junction had 3 bases not matched to a gene; V was cut back by 2 bases and J by 6 bases. The CDR3 totals 13 residues. Germline V gene lookup returns CDR1 MNHEY and CDR2 SVGAGI. For the CDR3, the DNA is TGTGCCAGCAGTTACCGACAGGGAGATGGCTACACCTTC. It encodes CASSYRQGDGYTF.